This entry features one T cell receptor (beta chain) sequence. What it binds is unknown. The source of the sample is a study of T cell repertoires in cytomegalovirus infection. In the study overall: In the study, CMV epitopes included recently identified HLA-C-restricted and well-studied HLA-B-restricted ones. An indication of both CMV infection and matching HLA type came from public TCR beta signatures.

Study results and limitations: HLA-C-restricted CMV clonotypes gave the most frequent clonotype in two of eight donors. Summed public TCR beta family frequency identified CMV carriers bearing the relevant HLA.

A single record per CDR3 protein comes from TCRdb applying MiXCR to the reads. The sample contains 550,000 to 850,000 distinct CDR3 sequences, 30% to 35% of which appear only once. The CDR3 is 14 residues long. CDR1 and CDR2 (germline): SGHVT, SQSDAQ. With 3 bases removed from V and 9 bases from J, the gap between germline ends came to 12 bases. J is TRBJ1-6 and V is TRBV7-4, with unresolved D. The sequencing here drew on cultured PBMCs, taken from culture after CMV antigen stimulation. This sequence originates from a human donor in good health (CMV status not recorded). Some clones in this sample may be carry-over from other donors' samples. The CDR3 region has the DNA TGTGCCAGCAGCTTTACCACCACCAGTTCACCCCTCCACTTT. Its translation is CASSFTTTSSPLHF.